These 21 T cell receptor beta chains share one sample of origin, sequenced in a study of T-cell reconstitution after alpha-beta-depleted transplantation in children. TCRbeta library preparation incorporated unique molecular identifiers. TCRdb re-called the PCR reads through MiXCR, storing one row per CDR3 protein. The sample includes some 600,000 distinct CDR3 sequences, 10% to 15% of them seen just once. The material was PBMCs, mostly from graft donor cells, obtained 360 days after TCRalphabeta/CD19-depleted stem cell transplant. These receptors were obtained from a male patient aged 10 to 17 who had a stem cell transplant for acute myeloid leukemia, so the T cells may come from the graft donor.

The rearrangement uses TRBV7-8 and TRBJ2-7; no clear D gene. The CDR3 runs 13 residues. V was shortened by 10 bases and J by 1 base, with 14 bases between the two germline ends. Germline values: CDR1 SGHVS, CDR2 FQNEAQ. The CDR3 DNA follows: TGTGCCATCTCACGGACGGAGTCCTACGAGCAGTACTTC. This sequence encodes CAISRTESYEQYF.

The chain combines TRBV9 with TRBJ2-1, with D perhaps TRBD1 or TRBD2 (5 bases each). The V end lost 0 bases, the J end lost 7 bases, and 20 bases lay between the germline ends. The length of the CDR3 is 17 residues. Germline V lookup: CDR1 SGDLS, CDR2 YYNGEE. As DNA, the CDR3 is TGTGCCAGCAGCGTAGAAGGGCCCGACGGGGCTACAAATGAGCAGTTCTTC. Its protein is CASSVEGPDGATNEQFF. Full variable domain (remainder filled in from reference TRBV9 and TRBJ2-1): DSGVTQTPKHLITATGQRVTLRCSPRSGDLSVYWYQQSLDQGLQFLIQYYNGEERAKGNILERFSAQQFPDLHSELNLSSLELGDSALYFCASSVEGPDGATNEQFFGPGTRLTVL.

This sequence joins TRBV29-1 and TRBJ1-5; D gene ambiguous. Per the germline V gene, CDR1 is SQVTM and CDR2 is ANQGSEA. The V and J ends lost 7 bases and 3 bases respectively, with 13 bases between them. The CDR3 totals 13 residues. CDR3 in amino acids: CSAAESDNQPQHF. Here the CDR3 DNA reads TGCAGCGCCGCCGAGAGTGACAATCAGCCCCAGCATTTT.

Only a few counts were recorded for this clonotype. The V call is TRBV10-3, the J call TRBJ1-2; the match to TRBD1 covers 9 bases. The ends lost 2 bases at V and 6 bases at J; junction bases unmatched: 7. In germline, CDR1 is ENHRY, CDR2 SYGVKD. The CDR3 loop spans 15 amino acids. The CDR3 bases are TGTGCCATCAGTGAGAGGGGACAGGGTCTAGATGGCTACACCTTC. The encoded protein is CAISERGQGLDGYTF.

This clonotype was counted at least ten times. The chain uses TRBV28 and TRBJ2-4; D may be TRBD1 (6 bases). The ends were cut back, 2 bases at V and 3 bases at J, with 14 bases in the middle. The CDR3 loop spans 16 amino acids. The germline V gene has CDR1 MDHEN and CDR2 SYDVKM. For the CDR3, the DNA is TGTGCCAGCAGTTTACCTACAGGGTTCGGCAAAAACATTCAGTACTTC. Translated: CASSLPTGFGKNIQYF.

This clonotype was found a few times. Here the CDR3 DNA reads TGTGCCAGCAGTTACGGGTTTACGAATGAAAAACTGTTTTTT. This gives the protein CASSYGFTNEKLFF. The J gene is TRBJ1-4, the V gene TRBV6-5; D gene uncertain. Per germline, CDR1 MNHEY and CDR2 SVGAGI. The V and J ends lost 2 bases and 5 bases respectively, with 9 bases between them. The CDR3 runs to 14 residues.

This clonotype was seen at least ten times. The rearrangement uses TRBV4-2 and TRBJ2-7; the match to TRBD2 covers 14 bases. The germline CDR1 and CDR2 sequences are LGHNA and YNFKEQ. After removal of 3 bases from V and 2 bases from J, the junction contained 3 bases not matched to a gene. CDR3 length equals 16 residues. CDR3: CASSQRLAGGPYEQYF. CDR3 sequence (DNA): TGTGCCAGCAGCCAGCGACTAGCGGGAGGGCCCTACGAGCAGTACTTC.

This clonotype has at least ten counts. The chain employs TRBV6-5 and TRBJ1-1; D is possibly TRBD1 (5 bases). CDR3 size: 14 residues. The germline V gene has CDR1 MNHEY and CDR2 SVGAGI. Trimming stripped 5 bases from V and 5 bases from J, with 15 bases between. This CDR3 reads CASSSWDRRTEAFF. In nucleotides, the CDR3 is TGTGCCAGCAGTAGCTGGGACCGTCGAACTGAAGCTTTCTTT.

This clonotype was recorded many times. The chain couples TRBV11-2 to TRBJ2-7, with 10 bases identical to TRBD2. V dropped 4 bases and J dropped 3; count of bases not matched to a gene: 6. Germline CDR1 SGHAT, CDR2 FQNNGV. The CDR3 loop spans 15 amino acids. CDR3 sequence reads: CASSSISGRRYEQYF. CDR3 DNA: TGTGCCAGCAGCTCCATTAGCGGGAGGCGCTACGAGCAGTACTTC.

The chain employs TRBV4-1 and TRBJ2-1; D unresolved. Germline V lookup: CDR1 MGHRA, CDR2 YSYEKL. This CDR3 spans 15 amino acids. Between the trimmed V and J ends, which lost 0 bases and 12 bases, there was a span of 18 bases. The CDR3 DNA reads TGCGCCAGCAGCCAAGATCTTATCGTTGGCCCGAGGCAGTTCTTC. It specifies CASSQDLIVGPRQFF.

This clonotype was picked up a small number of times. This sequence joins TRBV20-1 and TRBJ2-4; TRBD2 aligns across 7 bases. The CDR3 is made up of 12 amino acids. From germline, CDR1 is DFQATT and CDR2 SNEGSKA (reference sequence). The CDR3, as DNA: TGCAGCGCCGGGGGACTAAAAAACATTCAGTACTTC. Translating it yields CSAGGLKNIQYF.

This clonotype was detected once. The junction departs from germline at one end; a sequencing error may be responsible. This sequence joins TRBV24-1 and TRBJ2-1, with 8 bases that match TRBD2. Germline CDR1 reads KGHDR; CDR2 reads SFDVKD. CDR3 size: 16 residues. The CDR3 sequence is CATSDLDRLAGNEQLF. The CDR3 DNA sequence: TGTGCCACCAGTGATTTGGATCGTCTAGCGGGTAATGAGCAGCTCTTC.

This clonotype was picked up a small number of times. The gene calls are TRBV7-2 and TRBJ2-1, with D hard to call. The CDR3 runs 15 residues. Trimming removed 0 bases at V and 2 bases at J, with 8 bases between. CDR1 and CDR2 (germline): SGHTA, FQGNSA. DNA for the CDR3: TGTGCCAGCAGCTTAGCTGGGCTAGCCTACAATGAGCAGTTCTTC. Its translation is CASSLAGLAYNEQFF.

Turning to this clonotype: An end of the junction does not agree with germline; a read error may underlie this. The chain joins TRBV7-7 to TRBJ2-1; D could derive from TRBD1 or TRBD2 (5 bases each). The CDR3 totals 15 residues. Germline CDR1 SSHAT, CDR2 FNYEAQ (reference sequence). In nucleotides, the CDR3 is TGTGCTAGCAGCTTATCAGGGACGCACTACAATGAGCAGTTCTTC. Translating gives CASSLSGTHYNEQFF.

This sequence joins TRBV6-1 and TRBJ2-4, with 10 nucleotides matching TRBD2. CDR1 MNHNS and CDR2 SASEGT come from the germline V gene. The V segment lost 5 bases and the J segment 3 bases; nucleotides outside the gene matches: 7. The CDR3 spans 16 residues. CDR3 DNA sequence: TGTGCCAGCAGTAAAGGACTAGCGGCAAGCAAAAACATTCAGTACTTC. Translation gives CASSKGLAASKNIQYF.

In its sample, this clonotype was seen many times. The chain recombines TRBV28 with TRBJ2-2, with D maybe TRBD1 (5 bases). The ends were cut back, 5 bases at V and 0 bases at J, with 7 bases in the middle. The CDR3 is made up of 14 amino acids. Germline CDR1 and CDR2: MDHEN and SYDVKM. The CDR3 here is CASSPTANTGELFF. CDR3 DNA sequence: TGTGCCAGCAGTCCGACAGCGAACACCGGGGAGCTGTTTTTT. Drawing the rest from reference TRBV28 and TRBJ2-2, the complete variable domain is DVKVTQSSRYLVKRTGEKVFLECVQDMDHENMFWYRQDPGLGLRLIYFSYDVKMKEKGDIPEGYSVSREKKERFSLILESASTNQTSMYLCASSPTANTGELFFGEGSRLTVL.

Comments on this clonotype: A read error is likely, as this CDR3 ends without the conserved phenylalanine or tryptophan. Here the CDR3 DNA reads TGTGCCAGCATCCCCTCAGGGGACTATGGCTACACCTCC. It codes for CASIPSGDYGYTS. The chain recombines TRBV2 with TRBJ1-2; a weak D match, TRBD1 (6 bases). The CDR3 totals 13 residues. Germline lookup yields CDR1 SNHLY and CDR2 FYNNEI. V was cut by 7 bases and J by 3 bases, with 12 bases left in between.

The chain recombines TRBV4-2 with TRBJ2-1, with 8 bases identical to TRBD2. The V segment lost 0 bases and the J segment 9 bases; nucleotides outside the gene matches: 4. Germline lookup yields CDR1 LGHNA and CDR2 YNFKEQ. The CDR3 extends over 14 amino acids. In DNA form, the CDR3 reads TGTGCCAGCAGCCAAGACGCGGGAGGCGGTGAGCAGTTCTTC. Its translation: CASSQDAGGGEQFF.

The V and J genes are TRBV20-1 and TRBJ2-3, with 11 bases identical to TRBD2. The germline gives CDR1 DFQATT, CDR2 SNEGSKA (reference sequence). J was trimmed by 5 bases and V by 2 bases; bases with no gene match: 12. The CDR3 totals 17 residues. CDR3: CSARNDYSGRAGDTQYF. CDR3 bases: TGCAGTGCTAGAAACGACTATAGCGGGAGGGCCGGAGATACGCAGTATTTT.

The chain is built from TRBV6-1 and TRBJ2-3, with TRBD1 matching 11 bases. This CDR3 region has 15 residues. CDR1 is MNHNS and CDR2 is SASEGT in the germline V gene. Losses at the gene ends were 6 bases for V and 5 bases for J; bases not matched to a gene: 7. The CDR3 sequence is CASSSRDRGKDTQYF. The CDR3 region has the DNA TGTGCCAGCAGCAGTCGGGACAGGGGGAAAGATACGCAGTATTTT.

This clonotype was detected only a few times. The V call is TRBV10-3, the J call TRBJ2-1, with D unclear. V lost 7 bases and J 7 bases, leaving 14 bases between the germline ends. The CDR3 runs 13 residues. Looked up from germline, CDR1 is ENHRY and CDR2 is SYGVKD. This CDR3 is CAITGELGNEQFF. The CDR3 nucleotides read TGTGCCATCACAGGAGAGTTGGGGAATGAGCAGTTCTTC.